These 7 T cell receptor beta chains were sequenced from one sample in a study of T cells in Graves' hyperthyroidism and ophthalmopathy. TCR beta CDR3 region amplification was performed from RNA transcripts. RT-PCR in the first round (using the HTBI primer set) targeted the TCR CDR3. A single record per CDR3 protein comes from TCRdb applying MiXCR to the multiplex PCR reads. Here the sample spans roughly 650,000 distinct CDR3 sequences, approximately 16% being singletons. The sample taken for sequencing was blood. The receptors shown here come from a woman in her thirties or forties with Graves' ophthalmopathy.

This clonotype came up many times. The V and J genes are TRBV6-1 and TRBJ1-6; D may be TRBD1 (6 bases). The V end lost 5 bases, the J end lost 8 bases, and 13 bases lay between the germline ends. The CDR3 is 14 residues long. The germline V gene has CDR1 MNHNS and CDR2 SASEGT. The CDR3 nucleotides read TGTGCCAGCAGTTACGGGGGGGCACATTCACCCCTCCACTTT. Translating gives CASSYGGAHSPLHF.

There are a few counts of this clonotype. V is TRBV5-1 and J is TRBJ2-5, with 11 bases that match TRBD2. V trimming: 0 bases; J trimming: 7 bases; junction bases outside the gene matches: 14. The germline gives CDR1 SGHRS, CDR2 YFSETQ. The CDR3 has 18 residues. CDR3 sequence: CASSLGLAGKGEEATQYF. Written as DNA, the CDR3 is TGCGCCAGCAGCTTGGGACTAGCGGGGAAGGGGGAAGAAGCGACCCAGTACTTC. Complete variable domain (other parts from reference TRBV5-1 and TRBJ2-5): KAGVTQTPRYLIKTRGQQVTLSCSPISGHRSVSWYQQTPGQGLQFLFEYFSETQRNKGNFPGRFSGRQFSNSRSEMNVSTLELGDSALYLCASSLGLAGKGEEATQYFGPGTRLLVL.

The chain uses TRBV6-2 or TRBV6-3 and TRBJ2-7; D might be TRBD1 (5 bases). The CDR3 loop spans 13 amino acids. Trimming stripped 7 bases from V and 0 bases from J, with 10 bases between. Germline CDR1 MNHEY, CDR2 SVGEGT. CDR3 DNA sequence: TGTGCCAGCACCCCCGACAGCTCCTACGAGCAGTACTTC. Translated: CASTPDSSYEQYF.

With regard to this clonotype: This could be a read error, since a much larger clone is one nucleotide away. The chain carries TRBV20-1 and TRBJ2-1; D might be TRBD1 (6 bases). Germline V gene data show CDR1 as DFQATT and CDR2 as SNEGSKA (reference sequence). The length of the CDR3 is 17 residues. CDR3 loop: CNASPEGHLRGSSEQFF. CDR3 DNA sequence: TGCAATGCCTCCCCTGAGGGGCACCTGAGGGGGAGCAGTGAGCAGTTCTTC.

This clonotype has ten or more counts. The rearrangement joins TRBV5-5 to TRBJ2-2, with 8 bases fitting TRBD1. The CDR3 consists of 14 residues. Trimming removed 5 bases from V and 4 bases from J; junction bases left unmatched: 4. Germline loops: CDR1 SGHKS, CDR2 YYEKEE (reference sequence). In DNA, the CDR3 is TGTGCCAGCAGGACGGACAGGGCCACCGGGGAGCTGTTTTTT. This sequence encodes CASRTDRATGELFF.

Turning to this clonotype: A single base separates this from a much larger clone, so it may be a read error. This sequence joins TRBV7-2 and TRBJ2-7, with D maybe TRBD2 (8 bases). The DNA end is more similar to TRBJ2-1, so the J call may be wrong. CDR3 length: 14 residues. Germline V gives CDR1 SGHTA, CDR2 FQGNSA. The CDR3 coding sequence is TGTGCCAGCAGCCCCCGGGAGGGGGCCTACGAGCAGTTCTTC. It encodes CASSPREGAYEQFF.

The chain is built from TRBV4-2 and TRBJ2-7, with 12 bases identical to TRBD2. The germline gives CDR1 LGHNA, CDR2 YNFKEQ. The length of the CDR3 is 17 residues. V shed 0 bases, J shed 1 base, and the junction held 4 bases outside the gene matches. CDR3 loop: CASSQEWTSGISYEQYF. The DNA of the CDR3 is TGTGCCAGCAGCCAAGAATGGACTAGCGGGATATCCTACGAGCAGTACTTC.